This T cell receptor (beta chain) originates from a study of OX40 agonist ivuxolimab in advanced cancers. The study in broad terms: The costimulatory receptor OX40 (CD134) was targeted by ivuxolimab, a fully human IgG2 agonistic monoclonal antibody. Partial responses were achieved by three dose-escalation patients, of whom one had hepatocellular carcinoma and two had cutaneous melanoma. Intravenous ivuxolimab was administered to patients every 2 weeks at six dose levels: 0.01, 0.1, 0.3, 1.5, 3 and 10 mg/kg. The point of sequencing TCRbeta in the periphery was to test whether ivuxolimab changed TCR sequence diversity and drove clonal T-cell expansion. Prior anti-PD-1, anti-PD-L1 or anti-CTLA-4 therapy was permitted, and checkpoint inhibitors had been received by 30% to 40% of dose-escalation patients. A male proportion of approximately 83% and a mean age of approximately 55 years, ranging from roughly 23 to 85, were recorded for the dose-escalation cohort. The paper describes the monotherapy dose-escalation part (N = 52 patients) of the phase I trial of ivuxolimab. Among the roughly 50 dose-escalation patients, about 20 had hepatocellular carcinoma, roughly 15 melanoma, 9 renal cell carcinoma and 9 head and neck cancer.

As to this clone: Its specific antigen is unknown. No per-base quality is available; no much larger clone lies one base away.

The trial excluded patients who had a history of autoimmune disease or were on systemic immunosuppression. Peripheral blood for TCR sequencing was collected from all dose cohorts at baseline, on cycle 4 day 1, and on cycle 7 day 1. The samples were drawn from a first-in-human, open-label, multicenter phase I dose-escalation trial of ivuxolimab. Adults with locally advanced or metastatic melanoma, renal cell carcinoma, hepatocellular carcinoma or head and neck squamous cell carcinoma were enrolled in the trial. Before TCR sequencing, CD4+ T cells and CD8+ T cells from peripheral blood were sorted into separate populations. Genomic DNA was extracted from sorted cells for sequencing of the TCRbeta CDR3 region. The immunoSEQ Assay was used for sequencing of TCRbeta CDR3 regions. Drawn from immuneACCESS, this table holds only the in-frame rearrangements with V and J called that TCRdb kept. Clones are partly lost; checked studies trace under half to an unresolved V gene and leave the rest unexplained. The sample profile shows 70,000 to 100,000 clones; 70% to 90% of them were found once. The top ten hold approximately 0.4% of the sample.

What the research found in general, with its limitations: The antigen specificity of the peripheral T cells that underwent clonal expansion was not determined. After ivuxolimab, more expanded clones were found on average in CD8+ T cells than in CD4+ T cells. At doses from 0.1 to 3.0 mg/kg, clonal expansion was seen in both CD4+ and CD8+ blood T cells between baseline and week 6. Low levels of normalized T-cell clonal expansion were also shown by some nonresponding patients. In the 0.1-3.0 mg/kg groups, partial responders were among the patients with the lowest normalized peripheral clonal expansion, particularly in CD8+ T cells.

The CDR3 numbers 16 residues from cysteine through phenylalanine. The retained sequence is limited to the CDR3, 48 bases, with the frame set at the first base. Trimming leaves V shorter by 3 bases and J shorter by 2 bases, with the junction holding 4 bases beyond the gene matches. Via the germline V gene (reference sequence), CDR1 is SEHNR and CDR2 FQNEAQ. The receptor was isolated from an adult with an advanced solid tumor such as melanoma, head and neck, liver or kidney cancer. The sequence links TRBV7-9 to TRBJ2-1; TRBD1 lines up with 10 middle nucleotides. This specimen consisted of CD4+ or CD8+ T cells sorted from blood, obtained in a trial of the OX40 agonist ivuxolimab. The DNA is TGTGCCAGCAGCTTGGACAGGGGGTCTACCTACAATGAGCAGTTCTTC. This sequence encodes CASSLDRGSTYNEQFF.